The rows below give T cell receptor beta chains drawn from one sample of a study of shared clonotypes between healthy human individuals. TCRdb keeps only in-frame clones here, not all; method: immunoSEQ multiplex PCR. The data contain 2.3 million or so clones, 85% to 95% of them seen just once; the ten biggest clones take up 0.39%. The specimen was naive CD4+ T cells from PBMCs. These receptors originate from a man aged 18-30 years in good health. Some clones in this sample may be carry-over from other donors' samples. CDR3s include the opening cysteine and the closing phenylalanine or tryptophan. The D gene is left open where the match is weak. Clone size is not always given. Where it is, it says once, few, many or a class for expanded clones.

D gene	J gene	clone size	V gene	CDR3 protein	CDR3 DNA
TRBD2	TRBJ2-3	NA	TRBV7-2	CASSLGLAGGGDTQYF	TGTGCCAGCAGCTTAGGACTAGCGGGAGGGGGAGATACGCAGTATTTT
NA	TRBJ1-3	NA	TRBV2	CASSEGGNTIYF	TGTGCCAGCAGTGAAGGTGGAAACACCATATATTTT
NA	TRBJ1-4	once	TRBV5-1	CASSLDGGLYEKLFF	TGCGCCAGCAGCTTGGATGGGGGACTTTATGAAAAACTGTTTTTT
TRBD1	TRBJ1-2	NA	TRBV6-5	CASRLDTGQGYGYTF	TGTGCCAGCAGGCTAGACACAGGACAGGGGTATGGCTACACCTTC
NA	TRBJ2-4	NA	TRBV7-9	CASSLGPENIQYF	TGTGCCAGCAGCTTAGGGCCGGAAAACATTCAGTACTTC
NA	TRBJ2-1	NA	TRBV27	CASSVRLHLSNNEQFF	TGTGCCAGCAGTGTAAGACTCCATCTATCCAACAATGAGCAGTTCTTC
NA	TRBJ2-7	NA	TRBV7-9	CASSYLPPYEQYF	TGTGCCAGCAGCTACTTGCCACCTTACGAGCAGTACTTC
TRBD1	TRBJ1-4	NA	TRBV5-4	CASREPNPGTGPNEKLFF	TGTGCCAGCAGGGAGCCGAACCCCGGGACAGGGCCTAATGAAAAACTGTTTTTT
NA	TRBJ2-3	NA	TRBV29-1	CSVEAGSTDTQYF	TGCAGCGTTGAAGCGGGTAGCACAGATACGCAGTATTTT
TRBD1	TRBJ1-1	NA	TRBV6-5	CASSYSGTAEAFF	TGTGCCAGCAGTTACTCCGGGACAGCTGAAGCTTTCTTT
TRBD2	TRBJ2-1	NA	TRBV6-5	CASSYRASGHNNEQFF	TGTGCCAGCAGTTATCGGGCTAGCGGTCATAACAATGAGCAGTTCTTC
NA	TRBJ2-5	NA	TRBV6-6	CASSYSGPQETQYF	TGTGCCAGCAGTTACTCAGGGCCGCAGGAGACCCAGTACTTC
TRBD2	TRBJ2-5	NA	TRBV5-1	CASSLAGETQYF	TGCGCCAGCAGCCTAGCGGGAGAGACCCAGTACTTC